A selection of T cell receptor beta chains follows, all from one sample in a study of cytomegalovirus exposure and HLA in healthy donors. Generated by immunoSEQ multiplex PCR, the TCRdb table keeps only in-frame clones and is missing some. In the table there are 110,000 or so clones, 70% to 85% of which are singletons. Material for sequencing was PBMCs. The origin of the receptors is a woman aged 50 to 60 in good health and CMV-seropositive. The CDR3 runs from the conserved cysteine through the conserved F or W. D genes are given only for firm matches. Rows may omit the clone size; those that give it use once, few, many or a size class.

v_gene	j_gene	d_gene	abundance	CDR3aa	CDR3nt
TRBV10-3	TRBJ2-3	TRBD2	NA	CAIRGGTDTQYF	TGTGCCATACGGGGGGGCACAGATACGCAGTATTTT
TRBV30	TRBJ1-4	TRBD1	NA	CAWSAGTGRSEKLFF	TGTGCCTGGAGTGCCGGGACAGGGAGGAGTGAAAAACTGTTTTTT
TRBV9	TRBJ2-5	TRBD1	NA	CASSVQGQGSQETQYF	TGTGCCAGCAGCGTACAGGGACAGGGTTCCCAAGAGACCCAGTACTTC
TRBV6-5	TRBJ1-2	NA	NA	CASSYSQVLNYGYTF	TGTGCCAGCAGTTACTCACAGGTCCTTAACTATGGCTACACCTTC
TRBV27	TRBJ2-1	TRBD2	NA	CASRQGLAGVYEQFF	TGTGCCAGCAGACAAGGACTAGCGGGAGTCTATGAGCAGTTCTTC
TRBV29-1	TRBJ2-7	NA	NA	CSVEDRATADYEQYF	TGCAGCGTTGAAGATCGTGCGACAGCCGACTACGAGCAGTACTTC
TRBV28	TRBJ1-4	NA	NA	CASSPYEATNEKLFF	TGTGCCAGCAGTCCCTATGAAGCAACTAATGAAAAACTGTTTTTT
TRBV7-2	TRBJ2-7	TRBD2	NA	CASSLLFASGRARESEQYF	TGTGCCAGCAGCTTACTCTTCGCTAGCGGGAGGGCCCGAGAATCAGAGCAGTACTTC
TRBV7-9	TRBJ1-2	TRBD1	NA	CASSLVGRGLLNYGYTF	TGTGCCAGCAGCTTAGTAGGTAGGGGGCTACTTAACTATGGCTACACCTTC
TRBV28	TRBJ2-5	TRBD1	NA	CASRRDRGRGQETQYF	TGTGCCAGCAGGCGCGACAGGGGGCGCGGGCAAGAGACCCAGTACTTC
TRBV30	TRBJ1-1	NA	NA	CAWTEPGVNTEAFF	TGTGCCTGGACCGAACCGGGAGTGAACACTGAAGCTTTCTTT
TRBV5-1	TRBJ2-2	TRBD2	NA	CASSLEASGGALGELFF	TGCGCCAGCAGCTTGGAAGCTAGCGGGGGGGCCCTCGGGGAGCTGTTTTTT
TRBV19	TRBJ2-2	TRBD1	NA	CASSTTGAGELFF	TGTGCCAGTAGTACGACAGGGGCCGGGGAGCTGTTTTTT
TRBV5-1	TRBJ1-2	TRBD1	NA	CASSPGDRDRGNYGYTF	TGCGCCAGCAGCCCGGGTGACCGGGACAGGGGTAACTATGGCTACACCTTC
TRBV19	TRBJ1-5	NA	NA	CASTRDTGFNQPQHF	TGTGCCAGTACAAGAGACACAGGGTTCAATCAGCCCCAGCATTTT
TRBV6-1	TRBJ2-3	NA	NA	CASSFRGDYADTQYF	TGTGCCAGCAGTTTCAGGGGGGATTACGCAGATACGCAGTATTTT
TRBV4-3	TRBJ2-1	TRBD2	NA	CASSQVFGGGSYNEQFF	TGCGCCAGCAGCCAAGTATTCGGGGGGGGCTCCTACAATGAGCAGTTCTTC
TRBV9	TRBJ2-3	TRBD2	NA	CASSTTSGGTDTQYF	TGTGCCAGCAGCACGACTAGCGGGGGTACAGATACGCAGTATTTT
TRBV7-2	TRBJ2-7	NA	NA	CASSSQGVEQYF	TGTGCCAGCAGTTCTCAAGGGGTGGAGCAGTACTTC
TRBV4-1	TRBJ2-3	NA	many	CASSQDQERYTDTQYF	TGCGCCAGCAGCCAAGATCAAGAGCGGTACACAGATACGCAGTATTTT
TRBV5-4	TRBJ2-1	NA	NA	CAERGRGEGNEQFF	TGTGCCGAAAGGGGTAGGGGGGAGGGCAATGAGCAGTTCTTC
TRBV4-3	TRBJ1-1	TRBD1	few	CASSQDYRGSDTEAFF	TGCGCCAGCAGCCAAGATTACAGGGGAAGTGACACTGAAGCTTTCTTT
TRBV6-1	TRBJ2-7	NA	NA	CASSFLRGRGYF	TGTGCCAGCAGTTTTCTGAGGGGCAGGGGGTACTTC
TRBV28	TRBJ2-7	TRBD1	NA	CASSSNQGAVQYF	TGTGCCAGCAGTTCAAACCAGGGGGCGGTGCAGTACTTC
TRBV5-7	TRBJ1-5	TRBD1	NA	CASSPGQGRSNQPQHF	TGTGCCAGCAGCCCCGGACAGGGGAGGAGCAATCAGCCCCAGCATTTT
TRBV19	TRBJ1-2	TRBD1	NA	CASSILRPGGVDGYTF	TGTGCCAGTAGTATTCTCCGACCAGGGGGAGTGGATGGCTACACCTTC
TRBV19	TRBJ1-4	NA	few	CASSPRRQMNNEKLFF	TGTGCCAGTAGTCCTCGGCGACAGATGAATAATGAAAAACTGTTTTTT
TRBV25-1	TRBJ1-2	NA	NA	CASSELGGRYGYTF	TGTGCCAGCAGTGAGTTGGGGGGTCGATATGGCTACACCTTC
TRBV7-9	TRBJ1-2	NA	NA	CASSRGGAGRDYGYTF	TGTGCCAGCAGCCGCGGCGGGGCAGGGAGGGACTATGGCTACACCTTC
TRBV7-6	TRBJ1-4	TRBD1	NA	CASSGRTGGNEKLFF	TGTGCCAGCAGCGGCAGGACAGGGGGGAATGAAAAACTGTTTTTT
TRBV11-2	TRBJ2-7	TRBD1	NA	CASSLDSGGAQYF	TGTGCCAGCAGCTTAGATTCAGGGGGCGCCCAGTACTTC
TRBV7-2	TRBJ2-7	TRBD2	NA	CASSHRLSSGGIAYEQYF	TGTGCCAGCAGCCACCGGTTGTCTAGCGGGGGGATTGCCTACGAGCAGTACTTC
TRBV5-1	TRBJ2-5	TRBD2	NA	CASSLIRGGQETQYF	TGCGCCAGCAGCTTGATTCGGGGGGGACAAGAGACCCAGTACTTC
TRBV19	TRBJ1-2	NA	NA	CASSPGQINYGYTF	TGTGCCAGTAGTCCCGGACAGATAAACTATGGCTACACCTTC
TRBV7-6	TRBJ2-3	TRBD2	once	CASSLPPAGTFMADTQYF	TGTGCCAGCAGCTTACCCCCAGCGGGGACGTTTATGGCAGATACGCAGTATTTT
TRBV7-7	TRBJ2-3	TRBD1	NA	CASSYRGVTDTQYF	TGTGCCAGCAGCTACAGGGGGGTCACAGATACGCAGTATTTT
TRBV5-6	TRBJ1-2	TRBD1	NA	CASSLALAGQLGGYTF	TGTGCCAGCAGCTTGGCCCTAGCGGGACAGTTGGGTGGCTACACCTTC
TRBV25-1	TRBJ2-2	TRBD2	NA	CASKVASGNTGELFF	TGTGCCAGCAAGGTGGCTAGCGGCAACACCGGGGAGCTGTTTTTT
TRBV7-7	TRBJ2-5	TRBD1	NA	CASSAGTGWETQYF	TGTGCCAGCAGCGCAGGGACAGGCTGGGAGACCCAGTACTTC
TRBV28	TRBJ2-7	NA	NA	CASSTQGHEQYF	TGTGCCAGCAGTACTCAGGGCCACGAGCAGTACTTC
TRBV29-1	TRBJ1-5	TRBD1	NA	CSVEGLMGQENQPQHF	TGCAGCGTTGAAGGTCTCATGGGACAGGAAAATCAGCCCCAGCATTTT
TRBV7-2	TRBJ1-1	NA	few	CASSRSREEAFF	TGTGCCAGCAGCCGGTCGAGGGAGGAAGCTTTCTTT
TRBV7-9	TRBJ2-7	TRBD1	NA	CASTQTGAHEQYF	TGTGCCAGCACCCAAACAGGGGCCCACGAGCAGTACTTC
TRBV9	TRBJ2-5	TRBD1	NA	CASSLGKGTGGRETQYF	TGTGCCAGCAGCTTAGGAAAAGGGACAGGGGGCAGGGAGACCCAGTACTTC
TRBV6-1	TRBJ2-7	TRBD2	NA	CASSEASGNSYEQYF	TGTGCCAGCAGTGAAGCTAGCGGGAACTCCTACGAGCAGTACTTC
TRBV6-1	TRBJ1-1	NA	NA	CASKVDSGTEAFF	TGTGCCAGCAAGGTAGACTCGGGCACTGAAGCTTTCTTT